This T cell receptor (beta chain) was documented in a study of shared clonotypes between healthy human individuals. Study as a whole: Donor composition was a couple of women and three men, aged 18 to 49.

Study-level results: The sole specimen, blood, was sampled, and tissue repertoires likely differ. Shared across a handful of donors were around 5% of the naive CD4 clonotypes.

This CDR3 has 14 residues. Germline CDR1 is MNHEY and CDR2 is SMNVEV (reference sequence). Unmatched junction bases numbered 11, after V lost 6 bases and J lost 7 bases. Generated by immunoSEQ multiplex PCR, the TCRdb table keeps only in-frame clones and is missing some. There are about 2.4 million clones in the sample; roughly 93% occur only once, and approximately 0.35% lies in the top ten. Note on this clone: What it binds is unknown.

The sequence derives from a man between 18 and 29 years old in good health. Some clones in this sample may be carry-over from other donors' samples. The chain employs TRBV27 and TRBJ1-2; 7 bases match TRBD1. The sequencing sample was made of naive CD4+ T cells from PBMCs. The subset: CD45RA+ positively selected. In nucleotides, the CDR3 is TGTGCCAGCAGACCTCAGGGGGTGAGTTTTGGCTACACCTTC. Its protein product is CASRPQGVSFGYTF.